This T cell receptor (beta chain) comes out of a study of chemoradiotherapy in HPV16-positive cancers. Whole-study results and caveats: Functional assays defining HPV-specific T cells used only a couple of HPV16-positive patients. During treatment, candidate HPV-specific clones and E7-related motifs expanded in tumor. Better recurrence-free survival went with HPV-responsive T-cell expansion in HPV16-positive patients.

A remark on this clone: Its antigen is currently unknown.

Germline V gene lookup returns CDR1 ENHRY and CDR2 SYGVKD. V was cut by 11 bases and J by 5 bases, with 15 bases left in between. The length of the CDR3 is 12 residues. Repeated repertoire sampling spanned the course of chemoradiotherapy. Produced via immunoSEQ multiplex PCR; TCRdb's table is partial and in-frame only. The sample carries some 8,800 clones, 71% recorded once. The J gene is TRBJ1-1, the V gene TRBV10-3, with D maybe TRBD1 (6 bases). Sampling was performed from a patient who underwent chemoradiotherapy. The clonotype comes from a human donor with HPV-associated anogenital cancer. The CDR3 loop reads CAVQGLRTEAFF. The CDR3 nucleotides read TGTGCCGTTCAGGGGCTCAGAACTGAAGCTTTCTTT.